This TCR beta chain originates from a study of blood T cell repertoires in COVID-19. Background on the study: T cells, B-cell-depleted T cells, or PBMCs supplied cDNA or gDNA.

This clone was picked up a small number of times. The CDR3 runs to 14 residues. The junction had 5 bases not matched to a gene; V was cut back by 6 bases and J by 4 bases. Germline lookup yields CDR1 SEHNR and CDR2 FQNEAQ (reference sequence). How the authors handled the data: Scientists estimated how many nucleated cells there were by amplifying reference gene primers. Using immunoSEQ multiplex PCR, the repertoire was profiled, and TCRdb retains in-frame clones only, with some absent. That table is the source of V, J and clone size, and D and trimming were worked out from the DNA. The repertoire holds about 120,000 clones, with nearly 90% as singletons.

This TCR was sampled from a woman aged 60-75 years with COVID-19, enrolled during active disease. The chain combines TRBV7-9 with TRBJ1-2, with 10 bases that match TRBD1. Material: peripheral blood. Written as DNA, the CDR3 is TGTGCCAGCAGGGGGACAGGGGTCAGCTATGGCTACACCTTC. Its translation is CASRGTGVSYGYTF. Looking up the rest from reference TRBV7-9 and TRBJ1-2 gives the full variable domain: DTGVSQNPRHKITKRGQNVTFRCDPISEHNRLYWYRQTLGQGPEFLTYFQNEAQLEKSRLLSDRFSAERPKGSFSTLEIQRTEQGDSAMYLCASRGTGVSYGYTFGSGTRLTVV.